This TCR beta chain was captured in a study of identical twins. TCRdb reprocessed the 5' RACE reads with MiXCR, giving one entry per CDR3 protein. The top ten clones hold 1.5% to 2% of a sample with some 600,000 distinct CDR3 sequences, under 8.5% of them seen once. This CDR3 region has 13 residues. Per germline, CDR1 DFQATT and CDR2 SNEGSKA (reference sequence). V lost 6 bases and J lost 0, with 12 bases in between. Points from the study as a whole: Those out-of-frame alpha sequences shared by twins showed an excess of low generation probability. The same donors were not followed; conclusions instead depended on cross-sectional statistical analysis. Analyses of zero insertions could be partly confounded by invariant MAIT and iNKT cells.

This clonotype was counted a few times. What it recognizes is unknown. This sample was also put to use in a study of yellow fever vaccine responses in identical twins. According to that study: Twins' vaccine T cell responses were reported to seem partly convergent and partly personalized.

V and J are TRBV20-1 and TRBJ2-7; no clear D gene. Sequenced: PBMCs. The receptor was derived from a woman aged 18-29 years in good health. Written as DNA, the CDR3 is TGCAGTGCGTCGAGCCCGAGCTCCTACGAGCAGTACTTC. Protein: CSASSPSSYEQYF.